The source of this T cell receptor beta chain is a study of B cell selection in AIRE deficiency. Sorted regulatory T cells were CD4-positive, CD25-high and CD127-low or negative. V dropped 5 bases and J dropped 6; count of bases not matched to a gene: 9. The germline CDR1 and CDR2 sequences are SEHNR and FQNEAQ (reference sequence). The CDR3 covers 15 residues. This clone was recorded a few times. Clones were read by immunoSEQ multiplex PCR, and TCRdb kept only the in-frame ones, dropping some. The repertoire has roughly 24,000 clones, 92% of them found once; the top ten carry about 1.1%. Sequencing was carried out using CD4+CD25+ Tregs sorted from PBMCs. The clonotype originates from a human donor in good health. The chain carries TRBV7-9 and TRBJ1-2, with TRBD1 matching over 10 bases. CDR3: CASSPDRDRGHGYTF. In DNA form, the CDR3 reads TGTGCCAGCAGCCCCGACCGGGACAGGGGCCATGGCTACACCTTC.